This is a list of T cell receptor beta chains from one sample in a study of blood T cell repertoires in COVID-19. The protocol was immunoSEQ multiplex PCR, while the TCRdb copy is restricted to in-frame clones and leaves out a portion. The sample lists 30,000 or so clones; roughly 80% were seen once. The sequencing sample was made of peripheral blood. These receptors were taken from a man aged 50-60 years with acute or convalescent COVID-19. The CDR3 runs from the conserved cysteine through the conserved F or W. A D gene is named only where the DNA matches it firmly. Size is omitted from some rows. Given values are once, few, many or a class for expanded clones.

>-|-|TRBJ2-1|TRBV27
TGTGCCAGCAGGTACAGGGACCCCTACAATGAGCAGTTCTTC
CASRYRDPYNEQFF
>TRBD1|-|TRBJ2-2|TRBV2
TGTGCCAGCAGTGTAAGACAGGGGGCTAAGACCGGGGAGCTGTTTTTT
CASSVRQGAKTGELFF
>-|-|TRBJ1-5|TRBV19
TGTGCCAGTAGTATACAGGCCAATCAGCCCCAGCATTTT
CASSIQANQPQHF
>-|-|TRBJ2-2|TRBV7-3
TGTGCCAGCAGCTTACAATCCCTAGCCATCACCGGGGAGCTGTTTTTT
CASSLQSLAITGELFF
>TRBD2|-|TRBJ2-6|TRBV19
TGTGCCAGTAGCGGACTAGCGGGAGGTTCCTCTGGGGCCAACGTCCTGACTTTC
CASSGLAGGSSGANVLTF
>TRBD2|-|TRBJ2-2|TRBV7-9
TGTGCCAGCAGCCAAGAGGCGGGAGGGAACACCGGGGAGCTGTTTTTT
CASSQEAGGNTGELFF
>TRBD2|-|TRBJ2-1|TRBV14
TGTGCCAGCAGCCAGTCGGGACTAGCGGACAATGAGCAGTTCTTC
CASSQSGLADNEQFF
>TRBD1|-|TRBJ1-2|TRBV6-6
TGTGCCAGCAGGGACGGGACAGGGGGGTATTATGGCTACACCTTC
CASRDGTGGYYGYTF
>-|-|TRBJ2-3|TRBV27
TGTGCCAGCAGTTTGTCAGGGGTGCTTGTCTCAGATACGCAGTATTTT
CASSLSGVLVSDTQYF
>TRBD2|few|TRBJ2-3|TRBV3-1/TRBV3-2
TGTGCCAGCACCCTAGCGGCTAGCACAGATACGCAGTATTTT
CASTLAASTDTQYF
>TRBD1|-|TRBJ2-1|TRBV28
TGTGCCAGCAGTTTAGACAGGGTGGGTAGTAATGAGCAGTTCTTC
CASSLDRVGSNEQFF
>-|-|TRBJ1-2|TRBV27
TGTGCCAGCAGTTTACGAAGGGGCTATGGCTACACCTTC
CASSLRRGYGYTF
>-|-|TRBJ1-4|TRBV2
TGTGCCAGCAGTGGGAGGACGGGTAATGAAAAACTGTTTTTT
CASSGRTGNEKLFF
>TRBD2|-|TRBJ2-2|TRBV2
TGTGCCAGCAGTGAAATGGGAGGGAGCACCGGGGAGCTGTTTTTT
CASSEMGGSTGELFF
>-|-|TRBJ2-1|TRBV11-2
TGTGCCAGCAGCCCCGACGGAGGGGCTTGGGGCAACAATGAGCAGTTCTTC
CASSPDGGAWGNNEQFF
>TRBD2|-|TRBJ2-7|TRBV18
TGTGCCAGCTCACAAGAGCGGGAGGCAGCCTACGAGCAGTACTTC
CASSQEREAAYEQYF
>-|-|TRBJ2-7|TRBV10-2
TGCGCCAGCAGTGAGTTGGCAGGTGGTGAGCAGTACTTC
CASSELAGGEQYF
>TRBD2|-|TRBJ2-5|TRBV6-5
TGTGCCAGCAGTTACATCGCTAGCGGGAGTCAGACCCAGTACTTC
CASSYIASGSQTQYF
>-|-|TRBJ2-7|TRBV27
TGTGCCAGCAGTATGGGACTTCCAGCCGAGCAGTACTTC
CASSMGLPAEQYF
>-|-|TRBJ1-2|TRBV19
TGTGCCAGTAGTACCGGACAGAAGAACTATGGCTACACCTTC
CASSTGQKNYGYTF
>TRBD2|-|TRBJ2-1|TRBV19
TGTGCCAGTAGTCCAAGCAGCGGGGCCTACAATGAGCAGTTCTTC
CASSPSSGAYNEQFF
>-|-|TRBJ1-5|TRBV5-1
TGCGCCAGCAGCACAGGACTCAGGGGGCCCCAGCATTTT
CASSTGLRGPQHF
>-|-|TRBJ2-2|TRBV19
TGTGCCAGTAGTATAGTAGCGTTCGGGGAGCTGTTTTTT
CASSIVAFGELFF
>-|-|TRBJ1-2|TRBV19
TGTGCCAGTACCATTGACAGTAACTATGGCTACACCTTC
CASTIDSNYGYTF
>-|-|TRBJ1-1|TRBV5-1
TGCGCCAGCAGCTTTGCGGGTGTAGGGAACACTGAAGCTTTCTTT
CASSFAGVGNTEAFF
>-|-|TRBJ2-3|TRBV5-1
TGCGCCAGCAGCTTTACCCCCCAAGCGGGCACAGATACGCAGTATTTT
CASSFTPQAGTDTQYF
>-|-|TRBJ2-7|TRBV2
TGTGCCAGCAGTGGGAGGTACGGGAGATACGAGCAGTACTTC
CASSGRYGRYEQYF
>TRBD1|-|TRBJ2-3|TRBV11-2
TGTGCCAGCAGCTTAAACAGGGGAGATACGCAGTATTTT
CASSLNRGDTQYF
>TRBD2|-|TRBJ2-3|TRBV27
TGTGCCAGCTCGTATAGCGGGAGCGCAGATACGCAGTATTTT
CASSYSGSADTQYF
>TRBD1|-|TRBJ2-1|TRBV10-2
TGCGCCACCCGACAGGGGGCATCGAGATACAATGAGCAGTTCTTC
CATRQGASRYNEQFF
>-|-|TRBJ1-5|TRBV28
TGTGCCAGCAGTTATCCAGGGACTTCGACGCCCCAGCATTTT
CASSYPGTSTPQHF
>-|-|TRBJ1-3|TRBV28
TGTGCCAGCAAGAGTTCTGGAAACACCATATATTTT
CASKSSGNTIYF
>-|-|TRBJ1-1|TRBV4-2
TGTGCCAGCAGCCACCTTGCTGGACAGCTAAACACTGAAGCTTTCTTT
CASSHLAGQLNTEAFF
>-|-|TRBJ1-2|TRBV10-3
TGTGCCATCAGTGATGGACAATTCTATGGCTACACCTTC
CAISDGQFYGYTF
>TRBD1|-|TRBJ2-7|TRBV2
TGTGCCAGCAGCCGGGACAGGGAAAGAACCTACGAGCAGTACTTC
CASSRDRERTYEQYF
>TRBD2|-|TRBJ2-7|TRBV5-5
TGTGCCAGCAGCCCTAGAGCGGGGGGGCCGTACGAGCAGTACTTC
CASSPRAGGPYEQYF
>-|-|TRBJ2-3|TRBV6-5
TGTGCCAGCAGTTCAAGAGAGGCAGATACGCAGTATTTT
CASSSREADTQYF
>-|-|TRBJ1-2|TRBV6-5
TGTGCCAGCAGTTACTCGGCAGGGAACGGCTACACCTTC
CASSYSAGNGYTF
>TRBD1|-|TRBJ1-5|TRBV19
TGTGCCAGTAGTCCCCGGGACAGAGAGTTTAATCAGCCCCAGCATTTT
CASSPRDREFNQPQHF
>-|-|TRBJ2-3|TRBV9
TGTGCCAGCAGCCCGGGGGACTGGGGGGCAGATACGCAGTATTTT
CASSPGDWGADTQYF
>-|-|TRBJ2-1|TRBV5-1
TGCGCCAGCAAGGCAGGGGCGTTGAATGAGCAGTTCTTC
CASKAGALNEQFF
>-|-|TRBJ1-4|TRBV2
TGTGCCAGCTATGAGCACCCCCTGGGGGGACCCCAAGGAAAACTGTTTTTT
CASYEHPLGGPQGKLFF
>-|-|TRBJ1-4|TRBV28
TGTGCCTCAACCGGAGGTATCCAAAAACTGTTTTTT
CASTGGIQKLFF
>TRBD2|-|TRBJ2-7|TRBV19
TGTGCCAGTAGTCCCCAGGGACTAGCGGGATTCTACGAGCAGTACTTC
CASSPQGLAGFYEQYF
>TRBD1|-|TRBJ2-7|TRBV6-2/TRBV6-3
TGTGCCAGCAGTTCTCACAGGGGAGAGCAGTACTTC
CASSSHRGEQYF
>-|once|TRBJ2-1|TRBV3-1/TRBV3-2
TGTGCCAGCAGCCAAGGCGGCAATGAGCAGTTCTTC
CASSQGGNEQFF
>-|once|TRBJ1-1|TRBV6-6
TGTGCCAGCAGTTACTCGAGAAAGAGCGACACTGAAGCTTTCTTT
CASSYSRKSDTEAFF
>TRBD1|few|TRBJ1-2|TRBV30
TGTGCCTGGGGCGTGACAGGGAAGGGCTACACCTTC
CAWGVTGKGYTF
>TRBD1|-|TRBJ2-5|TRBV27
TGTGCCAGCAGTCGACAGGGGCTGAGCGAGACCCAGTACTTC
CASSRQGLSETQYF
>-|few|TRBJ1-6|TRBV30
TGTGCCTGGAGCAGGGAACGTTCACCCCTCCACTTT
CAWSRERSPLHF
>TRBD1|once|TRBJ1-2|TRBV28
TGTGCCAGCAGTCCGGTTGGACAGGGGGACTATGGCTACACCTTC
CASSPVGQGDYGYTF
>TRBD2|-|TRBJ2-1|TRBV9
TGTGCCAGCAGCGTCTCGACTAGCTTGGCCTACAATGAGCAGTTCTTC
CASSVSTSLAYNEQFF
>-|-|TRBJ2-2|TRBV27
TGTGCCAGCAGTTTACTTCCCGGTACCACCGGGGAGCTGTTTTTT
CASSLLPGTTGELFF
>-|-|TRBJ1-2|TRBV5-1
TGCGCCAGCAGCTTGAGGGCCGGAGGGGAAGGCTACACCTTC
CASSLRAGGEGYTF